The present TCR beta chain was sequenced within a study of T-cell reconstitution after alpha-beta-depleted transplantation in children. Preparing the TCRbeta library involved the use of unique molecular identifiers. TCRdb used MiXCR to reprocess the PCR reads, holding one entry per CDR3 protein. The table lists about 400,000 distinct CDR3 sequences, about a sixth of them singletons, with over 25% in the top ten. CDR1 and CDR2 from the germline V gene are MDHEN and SYDVKM. The CDR3 extends over 16 amino acids. J was trimmed by 2 bases and V by 6 bases; bases with no gene match: 8. Specimen: PBMCs, mostly from graft donor cells, collected 360 days after TCRalphabeta/CD19-depleted stem cell transplant. This sequence originates from a boy younger than two who had a stem cell transplant for Wiskott-Aldrich syndrome, so the T cells may come from the graft donor. This chain joins TRBV28 and TRBJ1-1; 11 nucleotides line up with TRBD1. The CDR3 loop is CASSLDRGRFNTEAFF. The CDR3 nucleotides read TGTGCCAGCAGCTTGGACAGGGGGCGTTTTAACACTGAAGCTTTCTTT.